This T cell receptor beta chain stems from a study of blood T cells in healthy people across ages. Study information: With template switching, about one barcoded beta molecule was captured per two T cells.

For the second PCR, which ran for about 7 to 12 cycles, a sample-barcoded 5' primer and a J-beta primer mix were used. One entry per CDR3 protein results from TCRdb running MiXCR on the 5' RACE reads. The sample has approximately 780,000 distinct CDR3 sequences, around 24% seen once. Study-wide results and caveats: Roughly linear age-related decline in beta diversity appeared, significant by age around 40.

Between the trimmed V and J ends, which lost 2 bases and 3 bases, there was a span of 7 bases. Germline V gene sequence: CDR1 MNHNY, CDR2 SVGAGI (reference sequence). The CDR3 is 13 residues long. This clonotype was picked up a small number of times. What it binds is unknown. The same sample was also studied in work on T cells of mothers and their children. Per that paper: The study sampled three healthy Caucasian mothers and their six children. A slight, non-significant increase in overlap was found for related mother-child pairs relative to unrelated pairs.

This TCR derives from a boy aged 5-17 years in good health. The specimen was blood. The chain is built from TRBV6-6 and TRBJ1-1; D unclear. CDR3 sequence reads: CASSYGVDTEAFF. As DNA, the CDR3 is TGTGCCAGCAGTTACGGAGTTGACACTGAAGCTTTCTTT.